This entry concerns a single T cell receptor beta chain. Its specificity is unknown. The method was immunoSEQ multiplex PCR; TCRdb's version includes in-frame clones alone and lacks a portion of them. The sample holds 25,000 to 30,000 clones, more than 75% seen once. These data originate in a study of memory CD4+ T cells and cytomegalovirus serostatus. Single viable CD3+CD4+CD8-CD45RO+ cells were sorted as the memory CD4+ T cells. Serostatus was set by detecting CMV pp150, pp28, p38, p52 IgG. Study conclusions and caveats: CD4+ memory repertoires contained about two fifths of the roughly 160 reported CMV TCRbeta sequences.

Sample: memory CD4+ T cells from blood. The sequence came from an adult in good health and CMV-seronegative.

The CDR3, as DNA: TGTGCCAGCAGTTCGAGTCGGGGGGGTAGCACAGAGCAGTTCTTC. This sequence encodes CASSSSRGGSTEQFF. This chain uses TRBV6-6 with TRBJ2-1; TRBD2 agrees at 8 bases. Germline assignment: CDR1 MNHNY and CDR2 SVGAGI (reference sequence). The CDR3 spans 15 residues. With V trimmed by 4 bases and J by 10 bases, 12 bases remained unmatched.